This is a list of T cell receptor beta chains from one sample in a study of blood T cells in healthy people across ages. TCRdb reprocessed the 5' RACE reads via MiXCR and lists one record per CDR3 protein. Of roughly 500,000 distinct CDR3 sequences detected, approximately 27% appear once; the ten largest clones hold 15% to 20%. Sequencing was performed on blood. The source of these receptors is a woman in her sixties or seventies in good health. The conserved cysteine and the conserved F or W are not part of the CDR3 here.

v_call	j_call	cdr3_aa
TRBV7-9	TRBJ1-2	ASSDQGIGEDGYT
TRBV24-1	TRBJ2-1	ATSDPSYNERF
TRBV4-3	TRBJ2-5	ASSQDRSRGGLGKETQY
TRBV12-3/TRBV12-4	TRBJ2-3	ASSSGSGADTQY
TRBV4-3	TRBJ1-2	ASSQLERDYGYT
TRBV20-1	TRBJ1-1	SASRGITMNTEAF
TRBV3-1	TRBJ1-1	ASSHNSRIGPEAF
TRBV5-1	TRBJ1-3	ASSETPSSGNTIY
TRBV27	TRBJ2-1	ANSDPGQGNEQF
TRBV4-1	TRBJ1-1	ASSQTGANTEAF
TRBV19	NA	ASSIDRVTWETQY
TRBV6-5	TRBJ2-7	ASSPEPGGYEQY
TRBV7-9	TRBJ2-5	ASSVLRGAGQETQY
TRBV7-2	TRBJ2-5	ASSLGRLAGTFQETQY
TRBV7-2	TRBJ1-3	ASRFTGANTIY
TRBV11-2	TRBJ2-5	ASSLQHRQGKETQY
TRBV24-1	TRBJ2-3	ATSGRGLGDTQY
TRBV6-6	TRBJ2-3	ASSHGGRRLTDTQY
TRBV24-1	TRBJ1-2	ATSDPAVARVYGYT
TRBV29-1	TRBJ2-5	SVDQSQETQY
TRBV7-2	TRBJ2-2	ASSPDRANTGELF
TRBV6-2/TRBV6-3	TRBJ2-7	ASSTDVPKY
TRBV5-1	TRBJ1-4	ASSDGQGGEKLF
TRBV15	TRBJ2-1	ATRSGGGYNEQF
TRBV7-2	TRBJ1-2	ASSIQGGSYGYT
TRBV11-1	TRBJ1-2	ASSPGRAYGYT
TRBV29-1	NA	SVGQTLHNEQF
TRBV12-3/TRBV12-4	TRBJ1-1	ASSQGFGVSEAF
TRBV6-2/TRBV6-3	TRBJ2-7	ASGGERPLYEQY
TRBV6-5	TRBJ2-1	ASSPPGLNEQF
TRBV12-3/TRBV12-4	TRBJ1-1	ASSLGASNTEAF
TRBV10-3	TRBJ1-5	AIAEGNQPQH
TRBV13	TRBJ1-2	ASSSWEGGYT
TRBV7-2	TRBJ2-3	ANSLGPRGQEDTQY
TRBV29-1	NA	SASDRGHEQY
TRBV7-6	TRBJ2-5	ASSLLELERGGLSWETQY
TRBV6-5	TRBJ1-2	ASSSGIGYT